The 12 T cell receptor beta chains below come from one sample, sequenced in a study of tumor-infiltrating lymphocytes in primary liver carcinoma (TCRdb year 2017). This sample was sequenced with an Illumina HiSeq 2500. Starting from around 520 ng total RNA, TCRbeta-specific cDNA was produced by reverse transcription with a constant-region primer and ProtoScript II reverse transcriptase. The TCRbeta libraries were prepared through three rounds of nested multiplex PCR following a slightly modified ARM-PCR procedure. The first two PCR rounds used multiplex TRBV1-TRBV30 forward primers with a Cbeta reverse primer, each for about 10 cycles. Using fastp at Q25 and MiXCR, TCRdb reprocessed the public reads and kept productive beta chains. Each entry is one CDR3 protein sequence, shown with its most common DNA and genes. Here the sample has fewer than 400,000 distinct CDR3 sequences; around 50% occur a single time. The ten top clones hold more than 15% of the sample.

Blood RNA was extracted from unsorted whole blood using TRIzol reagent, and germline DNA was obtained with the DNeasy Blood & Tissue kit. What was sequenced was peripheral blood. These receptors came from a woman younger than 45 with primary liver carcinoma and hepatitis B virus infection.

Only a few counts were recorded for this clonotype. The V and J genes are TRBV24-1 and TRBJ2-2, with D uncertain. Germline CDR1 KGHDR, CDR2 SFDVKD. The V end lost 5 bases, the J end lost 6 bases, and 3 bases lay between the germline ends. The CDR3 sequence is 11 residues long. This chain's CDR3 is CATSGSGELFF. The CDR3 nucleotides are TGTGCCACCAGTGGGTCCGGGGAGCTGTTTTTT.

The rearrangement uses TRBV7-9 and TRBJ1-6, with 8 positions matching TRBD1. J lost 7 bases, V lost 1 base, and 3 bases had no gene match. Germline assignment: CDR1 SEHNR and CDR2 FQNEAQ (reference sequence). CDR3 length: 15 residues. The CDR3, as DNA: TGTGCCAGCAGCTTAGTGACAGGGGCAAATTCACCCCTCCACTTT. This translates into CASSLVTGANSPLHF.

This chain connects TRBV4-1 to TRBJ2-1; no firm D call. This CDR3 has 14 amino acids. Germline V gene lookup returns CDR1 MGHRA and CDR2 YSYEKL. Trimming stripped 1 base from V and 7 bases from J, with 11 bases between. The CDR3, as DNA: TGCGCCAGCAGCCAAGGCCCTTTTGGGAATGAGCAGTTCTTC. Protein sequence: CASSQGPFGNEQFF.

The chain recombines TRBV30 with TRBJ2-7; maybe TRBD2 (5 bases). The CDR3 consists of 15 residues. The germline V and J ends were trimmed by 6 bases and 0 bases, with 18 bases remaining between them. Germline assignment: CDR1 GTSNPN and CDR2 SVGIG (reference sequence). Here the CDR3 DNA reads TGTGCCTGTAAGTCGGGGTCTATCACCTCCTACGAGCAGTACTTC. Encoded protein: CACKSGSITSYEQYF.

This clonotype was observed at least ten times. The chain recombines TRBV11-3 with TRBJ2-4; D gene ambiguous. V lost 5 bases to trimming and J lost 0 bases, with 8 bases between them. This CDR3 region has 14 residues. Per the germline V gene, CDR1 is SGHNT and CDR2 is YENEEA. CDR3 sequence reads: CASSPPQAKNIQYF. As DNA, the CDR3 is TGTGCCAGCAGCCCCCCCCAAGCCAAAAACATTCAGTACTTC.

In regard to this clonotype: A much larger clone is a single base away; this may be a read error. It is likely a read error, because the conserved phenylalanine at the end of the CDR3 is missing. The CDR3 DNA reads TGTGCTAGTGGTTCTCTACCGGGACAGGAAGCTTTCTGT. It encodes CASGSLPGQEAFC. The V and J genes are TRBV12-5 and TRBJ1-1; TRBD1 matches 7 bases. The CDR3 is 13 amino acids. Losses at the gene ends were 4 bases for V and 8 bases for J; bases not matched to a gene: 7. The germline gives CDR1 LGHNT, CDR2 FRNRAP.

On this clonotype itself: A clone one base away is much larger, so this may be a read error. The genes are TRBV4-2 and TRBJ2-1; a possible D gene is TRBD2 (6 bases). Trimming stripped 5 bases from V and 6 bases from J, with 20 bases between. Germline V CDR1 and CDR2: LGHNA, YNFKEQ. The CDR3 consists of 16 residues. CDR3 amino acids: CASSAGTGSAGNEQFF. The CDR3 nucleotides read TGTGCCAGCAGCGCCGGGACTGGGAGCGCGGGCAATGAGCAGTTCTTC.

This clonotype was seen a handful of times. V usage is TRBV28 and J usage is TRBJ1-1, with D hard to call. This CDR3 comprises 12 residues. The germline V gene encodes CDR1 MDHEN and CDR2 SYDVKM. V was trimmed by 8 bases and J by 4 bases, leaving 11 bases between them. CDR3 bases: TGTGCCAGCTTCGCACTTAGCACTGAAGCTTTCTTT. This translates into CASFALSTEAFF.

As to this clonotype: Compared with germline, one end of the junction differs, possibly owing to a read error. The genes are TRBV29-1 and TRBJ2-1; D not resolved. Per germline, CDR1 SQVTM and CDR2 ANQGSEA. This CDR3 is built from 13 residues. The CDR3 DNA sequence: TGCAGTGTTGAAATTAGCAACCACAATGAGCAGCTCTTC. Encoded protein: CSVEISNHNEQLF.

Concerning this clonotype: This may be a read error, as it is one base from a much larger clone. The chain recombines TRBV4-2 with TRBJ1-5; possible D gene TRBD1, 5 bases. Looked up from germline, CDR1 is LGHNA and CDR2 is YNFKEQ. The germline V and J ends were trimmed by 0 bases and 7 bases, with 13 bases remaining between them. The CDR3 consists of 15 residues. DNA of the CDR3: TGTGCCAGCAGCCAAGATATGGGGGTAGTCCAGCCCCAGCATTTT. Residues: CASSQDMGVVQPQHF.

A remark on this clonotype: A clone one base away is much larger, so this may be a read error. The rearrangement links TRBV29-1 to TRBJ2-3, with D hard to call. The V gene's germline CDR1 is SQVTM and CDR2 ANQGSEA. CDR3 length equals 13 residues. CDR3 region: CNVEEWSTDTQYF. CDR3 DNA sequence: TGCAACGTTGAAGAGTGGAGCACAGATACGCAGTATTTT.

In the case of this clonotype: A much more abundant neighbour one base away suggests this may be a read error. The V call is TRBV29-1, the J call TRBJ2-1, with TRBD2 matching over 10 bases. Germline trimming cut 7 bases from V and 2 bases from J; bases unmatched to any gene: 8. The CDR3 is 15 amino acids. Germline loops: CDR1 SQVTM, CDR2 ANQGSEA. The CDR3 sequence: CSASSGSFAYNEQFF. The CDR3 DNA follows: TGCAGCGCCTCTAGCGGGAGTTTCGCCTACAATGAGCAGTTCTTC.